These T cell receptor beta chains were read from a single sample in a study of T cell changes during pregnancy in multiple sclerosis. Assay used: immunoSEQ multiplex PCR; TCRdb lists only in-frame clones, some missing. The sample lists some 32,000 clones, over 75% occurring once. Source: CD8+ T cells from peripheral blood mononuclear cells, taken in the second trimester of pregnancy. These receptors originate from a female donor with multiple sclerosis, enrolled in a pregnancy study. Each CDR3 is given with its conserved first and last residue. A D gene is named only where the DNA matches it firmly.

j_gene	d_gene	v_gene	CDR3nt	CDR3aa
TRBJ2-7	TRBD2	TRBV28	TGTGCCAGCAGTTCGTCCTGGGGACTAGCGGACTACGAGCAGTACTTC	CASSSSWGLADYEQYF
TRBJ2-1	.	TRBV28	TGTGCCAGCAGACCCCCCCTAGGCGGGCGCGAGCAGTTCTTC	CASRPPLGGREQFF
TRBJ2-7	TRBD2	TRBV19	TGTGCCAGTAGTGCTCTTACTAGCGGGAGTTACGAGCAGTACTTC	CASSALTSGSYEQYF
TRBJ2-7	.	TRBV4-1	TGCGCCAGCAGCCCCAGTATTGGGACAAGCTCCTACGAGCAGTACTTC	CASSPSIGTSSYEQYF
TRBJ2-5	.	TRBV27	TGTGCCAGCAGTTTATTTCCAGGGGATTTCGAGACCCAGTACTTC	CASSLFPGDFETQYF
TRBJ2-1	.	TRBV29-1	TGCAGCGTTGCTGGGGGCTTTAATGAGCAGTTCTTC	CSVAGGFNEQFF
TRBJ1-1	.	TRBV10-2	TGCGCCAGCAGTAGAGGAGTGAACACTGAAGCTTTCTTT	CASSRGVNTEAFF
TRBJ2-7	TRBD2	TRBV2	TGTGCCAGCTCCCTAAGACTAGCGGGAGGGGCTTTGGACGAGCAGTACTTC	CASSLRLAGGALDEQYF
TRBJ1-1	.	TRBV6-5	TGTGCCAGCAGTTTATACATGAACACTGAAGCTTTCTTT	CASSLYMNTEAFF
TRBJ1-5	.	TRBV6-1	TGTGCCAGCAGTGAAGCGTTATTATATAGCAATCAGCCCCAGCATTTT	CASSEALLYSNQPQHF
TRBJ2-7	TRBD2	TRBV27	TGTGCCAGCAGTCCCGGACTAGCCTACGAGCAGTACTTC	CASSPGLAYEQYF
TRBJ2-4	.	TRBV13	TGTGCCAGCAGCTTAGGCTTCCAGGGTGGGAACATTCAGTACTTC	CASSLGFQGGNIQYF